This TCR beta chain stems from a study of blood T cell repertoires in COVID-19. The CDR3 is made up of 13 amino acids. V lost 4 bases to trimming and J lost 3 bases; unmatched junction nucleotides: 3. In germline, CDR1 is SGDLS, CDR2 YYNGEE. Repertoires were generated with immunoSEQ multiplex PCR, while TCRdb's copy carries only in-frame clones and drops some. This table has around 250,000 clones, about 91% appearing once. Everyone who took part was roughly 18 to 89 years old, and they came from some 23 US areas. The clonotype originates from a woman aged 40 to 55 with acute COVID-19. The source material was PBMCs or T cells enriched from blood (not recorded which). The chain recombines TRBV9 with TRBJ2-5, with 7 nucleotides matching TRBD1. CDR3 in amino acids: CASSPTGKETQYF. CDR3 nucleotides: TGTGCCAGCAGCCCGACAGGGAAAGAGACCCAGTACTTC.